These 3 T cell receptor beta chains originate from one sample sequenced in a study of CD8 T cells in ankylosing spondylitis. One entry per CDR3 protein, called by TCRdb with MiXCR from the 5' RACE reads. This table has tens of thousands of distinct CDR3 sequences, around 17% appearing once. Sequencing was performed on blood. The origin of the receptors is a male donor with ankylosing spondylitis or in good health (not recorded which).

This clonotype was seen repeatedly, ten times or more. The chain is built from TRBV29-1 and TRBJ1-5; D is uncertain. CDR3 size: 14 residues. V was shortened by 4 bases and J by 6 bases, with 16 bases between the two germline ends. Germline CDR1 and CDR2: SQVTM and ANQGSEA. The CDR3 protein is CSVGPGGYGQPQHF. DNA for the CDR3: TGCAGCGTTGGACCCGGCGGGTACGGTCAGCCCCAGCATTTT.

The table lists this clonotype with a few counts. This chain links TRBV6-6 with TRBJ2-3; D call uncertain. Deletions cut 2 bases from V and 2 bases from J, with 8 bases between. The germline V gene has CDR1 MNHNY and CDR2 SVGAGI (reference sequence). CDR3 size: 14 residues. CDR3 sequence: CASSYAFNTDTQYF. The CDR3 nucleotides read TGTGCCAGCAGTTACGCGTTTAACACAGATACGCAGTATTTT.

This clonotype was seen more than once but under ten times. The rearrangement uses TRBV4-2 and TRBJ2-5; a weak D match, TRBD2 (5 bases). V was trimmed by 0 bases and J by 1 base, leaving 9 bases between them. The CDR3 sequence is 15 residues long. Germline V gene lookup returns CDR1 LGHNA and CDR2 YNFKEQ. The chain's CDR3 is CASSQERAAQETQYF. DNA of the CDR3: TGTGCCAGCAGCCAAGAGAGGGCCGCCCAAGAGACCCAGTACTTC.